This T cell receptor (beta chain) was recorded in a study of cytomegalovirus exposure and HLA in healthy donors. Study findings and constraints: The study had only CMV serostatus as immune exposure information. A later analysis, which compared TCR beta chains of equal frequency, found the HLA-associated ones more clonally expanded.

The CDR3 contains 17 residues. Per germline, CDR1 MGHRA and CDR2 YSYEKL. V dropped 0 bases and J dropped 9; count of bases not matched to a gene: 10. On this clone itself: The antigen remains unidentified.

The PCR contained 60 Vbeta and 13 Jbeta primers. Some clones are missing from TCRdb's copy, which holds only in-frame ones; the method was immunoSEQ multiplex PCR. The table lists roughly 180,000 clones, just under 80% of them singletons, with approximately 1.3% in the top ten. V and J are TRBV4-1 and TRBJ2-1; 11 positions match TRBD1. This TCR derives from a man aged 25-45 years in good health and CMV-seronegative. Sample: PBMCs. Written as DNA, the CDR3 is TGCGCCAGCAGCCAAGATCACGTGGGGACAGGGGGAATTGAGCAGTTCTTC. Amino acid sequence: CASSQDHVGTGGIEQFF.